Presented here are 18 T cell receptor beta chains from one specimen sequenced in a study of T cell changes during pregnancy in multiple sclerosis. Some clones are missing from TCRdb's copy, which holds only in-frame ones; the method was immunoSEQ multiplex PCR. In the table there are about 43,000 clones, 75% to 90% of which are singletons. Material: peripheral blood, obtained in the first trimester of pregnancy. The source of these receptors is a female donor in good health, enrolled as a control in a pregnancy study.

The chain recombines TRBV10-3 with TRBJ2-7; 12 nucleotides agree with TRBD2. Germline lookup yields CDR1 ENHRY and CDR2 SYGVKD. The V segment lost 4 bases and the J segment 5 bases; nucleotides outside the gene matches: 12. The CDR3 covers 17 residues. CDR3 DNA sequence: TGTGCCATCAGTGGGCCCCTCGCGCTAGCGGGGGGGGACGAGCAGTACTTC. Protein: CAISGPLALAGGDEQYF.

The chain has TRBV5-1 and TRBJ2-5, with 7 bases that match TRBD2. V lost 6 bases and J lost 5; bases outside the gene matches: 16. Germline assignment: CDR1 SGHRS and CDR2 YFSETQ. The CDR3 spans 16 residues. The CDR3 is CASTTKPGREGETQYF. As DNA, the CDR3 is TGCGCCAGCACCACTAAACCGGGGAGGGAGGGCGAGACCCAGTACTTC.

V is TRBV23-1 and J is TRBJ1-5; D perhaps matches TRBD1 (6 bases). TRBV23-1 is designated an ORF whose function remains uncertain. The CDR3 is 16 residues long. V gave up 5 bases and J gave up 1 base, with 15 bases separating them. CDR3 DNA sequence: TGCGCCAGCAGTAGTGACAGGTTCGGGAGCAATCAGCCCCAGCATTTT. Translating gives CASSSDRFGSNQPQHF.

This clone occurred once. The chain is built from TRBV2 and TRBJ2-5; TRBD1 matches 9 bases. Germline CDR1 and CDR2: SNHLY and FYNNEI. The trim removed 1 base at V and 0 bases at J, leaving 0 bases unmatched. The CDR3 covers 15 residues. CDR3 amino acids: CASSEGDRDQETQYF. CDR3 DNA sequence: TGTGCCAGCAGTGAAGGGGACAGGGACCAAGAGACCCAGTACTTC.

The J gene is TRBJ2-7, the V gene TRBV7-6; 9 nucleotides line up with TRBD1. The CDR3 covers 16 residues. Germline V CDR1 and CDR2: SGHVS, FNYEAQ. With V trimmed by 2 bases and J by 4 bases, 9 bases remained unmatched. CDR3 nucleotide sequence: TGTGCCAGCAGCTTAAGTCCGGGACAGGGTAGTTACGAGCAGTACTTC. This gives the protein CASSLSPGQGSYEQYF. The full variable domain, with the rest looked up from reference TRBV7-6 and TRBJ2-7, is GAGVSQSPRYKVTKRGQDVALRCDPISGHVSLYWYRQALGQGPEFLTYFNYEAQQDKSGLPNDRFSAERPEGSISTLTIQRTEQRDSAMYRCASSLSPGQGSYEQYFGPGTRLTVT.

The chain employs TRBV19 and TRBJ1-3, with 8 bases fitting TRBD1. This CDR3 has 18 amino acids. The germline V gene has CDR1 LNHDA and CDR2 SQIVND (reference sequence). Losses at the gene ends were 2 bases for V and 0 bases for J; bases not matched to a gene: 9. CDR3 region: CASSINPGQGNSGNTIYF. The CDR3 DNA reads TGTGCCAGTAGTATAAACCCTGGACAGGGAAACTCTGGAAACACCATATATTTT.

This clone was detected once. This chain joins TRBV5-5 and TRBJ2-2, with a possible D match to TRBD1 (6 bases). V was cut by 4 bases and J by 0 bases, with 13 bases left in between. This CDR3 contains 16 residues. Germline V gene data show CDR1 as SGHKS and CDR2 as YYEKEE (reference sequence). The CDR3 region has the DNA TGTGCCAGCAGCGGGGTAGGGGGTGCGAACACCGGGGAGCTGTTTTTT. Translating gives CASSGVGGANTGELFF.

The chain's CDR3 is CASSLVSDRHISNTGELFF. The CDR3 bases are TGTGCCAGCAGCTTAGTCAGTGACAGACATATATCGAACACCGGGGAGCTGTTTTTT. This chain links TRBV5-6 with TRBJ2-2; maybe TRBD1 (5 bases). The CDR3 loop spans 19 amino acids. Deletions cut 2 bases from V and 0 bases from J, with 20 bases between. The germline CDR1 and CDR2 sequences are SGHDT and YYEEEE.

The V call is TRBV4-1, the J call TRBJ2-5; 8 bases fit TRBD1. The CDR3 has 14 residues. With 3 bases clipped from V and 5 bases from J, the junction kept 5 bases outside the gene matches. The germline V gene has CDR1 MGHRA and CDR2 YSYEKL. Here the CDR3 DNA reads TGCGCCAGCAGCCACAGGACAGGGAGCGAGACCCAGTACTTC. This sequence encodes CASSHRTGSETQYF.

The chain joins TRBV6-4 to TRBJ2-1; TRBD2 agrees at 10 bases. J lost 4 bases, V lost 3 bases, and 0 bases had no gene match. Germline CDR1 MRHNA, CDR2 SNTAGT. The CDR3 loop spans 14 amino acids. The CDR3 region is CASSEAGGYNEQFF. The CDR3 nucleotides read TGTGCCAGCAGTGAAGCGGGAGGGTACAATGAGCAGTTCTTC.

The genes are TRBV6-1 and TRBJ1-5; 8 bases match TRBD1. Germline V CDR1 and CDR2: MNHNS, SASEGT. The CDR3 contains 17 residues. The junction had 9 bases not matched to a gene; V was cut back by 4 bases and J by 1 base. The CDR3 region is CASSAGTGALSNQPQHF. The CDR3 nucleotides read TGTGCCAGCAGTGCAGGGACAGGAGCGTTGAGCAATCAGCCCCAGCATTTT.

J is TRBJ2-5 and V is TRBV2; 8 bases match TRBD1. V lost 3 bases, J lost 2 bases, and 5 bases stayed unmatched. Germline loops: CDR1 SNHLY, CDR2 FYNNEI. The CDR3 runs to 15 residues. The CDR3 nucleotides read TGTGCCAGCAGTGAGGGTTGGACAGGGCAAGAGACCCAGTACTTC. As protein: CASSEGWTGQETQYF.

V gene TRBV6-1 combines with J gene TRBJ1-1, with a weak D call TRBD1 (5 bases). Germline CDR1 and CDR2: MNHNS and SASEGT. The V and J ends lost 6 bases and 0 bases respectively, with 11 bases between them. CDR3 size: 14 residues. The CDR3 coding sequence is TGTGCCAGCAGGGACATCAACATGAACACTGAAGCTTTCTTT. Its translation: CASRDINMNTEAFF.

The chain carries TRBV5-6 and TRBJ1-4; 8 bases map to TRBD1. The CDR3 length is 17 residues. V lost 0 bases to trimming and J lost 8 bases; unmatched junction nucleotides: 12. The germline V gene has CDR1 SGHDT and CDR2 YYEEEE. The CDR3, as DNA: TGTGCCAGCAGCTTGGTTGGTCCGGACAGGGTAGGCGAAAAACTGTTTTTT. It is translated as CASSLVGPDRVGEKLFF.

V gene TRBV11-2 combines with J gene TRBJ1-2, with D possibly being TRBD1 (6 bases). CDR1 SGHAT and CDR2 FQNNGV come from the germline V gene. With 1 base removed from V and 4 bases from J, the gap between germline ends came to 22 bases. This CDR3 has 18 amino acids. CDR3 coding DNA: TGTGCCAGCAGCTTAGCCGTCTCGGGACAAAAGGAATCCTATGGCTACACCTTC. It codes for CASSLAVSGQKESYGYTF. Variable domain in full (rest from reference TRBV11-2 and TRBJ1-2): EAGVAQSPRYKIIEKRQSVAFWCNPISGHATLYWYQQILGQGPKLLIQFQNNGVVDDSQLPKDRFSAERLKGVDSTLKIQPAKLEDSAVYLCASSLAVSGQKESYGYTFGSGTRLTVV.

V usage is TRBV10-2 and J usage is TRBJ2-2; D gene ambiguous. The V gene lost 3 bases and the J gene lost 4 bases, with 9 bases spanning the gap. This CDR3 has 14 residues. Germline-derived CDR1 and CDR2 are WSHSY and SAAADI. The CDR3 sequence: CASSDPIVTGELFF. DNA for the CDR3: TGCGCCAGCAGTGACCCCATAGTCACCGGGGAGCTGTTTTTT.

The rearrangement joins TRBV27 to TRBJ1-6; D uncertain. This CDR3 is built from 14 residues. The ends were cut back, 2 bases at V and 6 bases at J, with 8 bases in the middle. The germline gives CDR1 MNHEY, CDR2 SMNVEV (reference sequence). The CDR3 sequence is CASSLQKFNSPLHF. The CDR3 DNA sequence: TGTGCCAGCAGTTTACAGAAGTTTAATTCACCCCTCCACTTT.

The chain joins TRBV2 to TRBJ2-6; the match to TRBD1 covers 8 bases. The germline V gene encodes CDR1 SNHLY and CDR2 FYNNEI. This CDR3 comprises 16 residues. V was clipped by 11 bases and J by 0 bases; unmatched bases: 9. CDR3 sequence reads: CADAGTGVSGANVLTF. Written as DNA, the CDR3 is TGTGCCGATGCCGGGACAGGTGTCTCTGGGGCCAACGTCCTGACTTTC. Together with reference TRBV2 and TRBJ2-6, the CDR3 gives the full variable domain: EPEVTQTPSHQVTQMGQEVILRCVPISNHLYFYWYRQILGQKVEFLVSFYNNEISEKSEIFDDQFSVERPDGSNFTLKIRSTKLEDSAMYFCADAGTGVSGANVLTFGAGSRLTVL.